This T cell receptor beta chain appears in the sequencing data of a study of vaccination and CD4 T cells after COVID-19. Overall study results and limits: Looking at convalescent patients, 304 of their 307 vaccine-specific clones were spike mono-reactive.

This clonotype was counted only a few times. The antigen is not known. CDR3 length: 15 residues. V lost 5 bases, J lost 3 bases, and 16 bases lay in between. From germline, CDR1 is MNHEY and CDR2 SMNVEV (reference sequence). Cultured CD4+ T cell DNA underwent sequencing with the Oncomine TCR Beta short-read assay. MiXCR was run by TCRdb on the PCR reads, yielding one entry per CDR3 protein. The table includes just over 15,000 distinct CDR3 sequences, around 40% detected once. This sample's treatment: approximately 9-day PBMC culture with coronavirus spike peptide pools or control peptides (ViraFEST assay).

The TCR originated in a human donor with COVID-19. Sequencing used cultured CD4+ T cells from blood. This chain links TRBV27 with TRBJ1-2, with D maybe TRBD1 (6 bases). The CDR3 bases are TGTGCCAGCAGTAACAAACAGGGCGCCCACTATGGCTACACCTTC. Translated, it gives CASSNKQGAHYGYTF.